Below, one TCR beta chain is given with its context. The sample comes from a study of blood T cell repertoires in COVID-19. V was cut by 1 base and J by 13 bases, with 11 bases left in between. Germline CDR1 and CDR2: LGHNA and YSLEER. This CDR3 is built from 12 residues. This table comes from immunoSEQ multiplex PCR, and its TCRdb copy is limited to in-frame clones, with some not included. The table includes around 160,000 clones, about nine tenths detected once. The clonotype originates from a woman in her forties who had been exposed to COVID-19. This rearrangement joins TRBV4-3 to TRBJ2-1; no clear D gene. Specimen: PBMCs or T cells enriched from blood (not recorded which). The CDR3 nucleotides are TGCGCCAGCAGCCAAGGAGATGGGCAACAGTTCTTC. Translating it yields CASSQGDGQQFF.